This T cell receptor beta chain was captured by sequencing in a study of OX40 agonist ivuxolimab in advanced cancers. About the study: The dose of intravenous ivuxolimab that patients received every 2 weeks ranged from 0.01 to 10 mg/kg. People who had prior anti-PD-1, anti-PD-L1 or anti-CTLA-4 therapy could take part, and approximately 43% had some. General study points: Expanded clones tended on average to be more numerous among CD8+ T cells than CD4+.

Clones were read by immunoSEQ multiplex PCR, and TCRdb kept only the in-frame ones, dropping some. The sample has 70,000 to 75,000 clones; 70% to 90% are singletons. This CDR3 is built from 15 residues. Germline CDR1 SGHTA, CDR2 FQGTGA. V lost 3 bases, J lost 0 bases, and 8 bases lay in between. In regard to this clone: The antigen remains undetermined.

The specimen was CD4+ or CD8+ T cells sorted from blood, collected in a trial of the OX40 agonist ivuxolimab. The chain combines TRBV7-3 with TRBJ2-2; D gene unclear. The sequence derives from an adult with an advanced solid tumor such as melanoma, head and neck, liver or kidney cancer. The CDR3 DNA reads TGTGCCAGCAGCTTCATCCACTCGAACACCGGGGAGCTGTTTTTT. Translating gives CASSFIHSNTGELFF.